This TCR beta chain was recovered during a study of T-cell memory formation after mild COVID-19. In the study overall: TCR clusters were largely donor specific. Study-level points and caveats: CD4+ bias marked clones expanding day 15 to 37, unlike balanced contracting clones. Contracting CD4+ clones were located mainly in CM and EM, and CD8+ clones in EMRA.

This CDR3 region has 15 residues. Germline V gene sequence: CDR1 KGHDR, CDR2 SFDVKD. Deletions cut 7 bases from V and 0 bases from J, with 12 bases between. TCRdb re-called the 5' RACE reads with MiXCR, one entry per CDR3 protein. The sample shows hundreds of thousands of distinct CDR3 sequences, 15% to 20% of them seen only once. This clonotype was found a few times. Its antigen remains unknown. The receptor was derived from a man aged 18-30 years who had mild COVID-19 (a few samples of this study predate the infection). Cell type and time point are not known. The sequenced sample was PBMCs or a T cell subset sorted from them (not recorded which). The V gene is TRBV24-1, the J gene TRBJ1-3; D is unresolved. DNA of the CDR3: TGTGCCACCAGCTCTTGGAGAAGCTCTGGAAACACCATATATTTT. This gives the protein CATSSWRSSGNTIYF.